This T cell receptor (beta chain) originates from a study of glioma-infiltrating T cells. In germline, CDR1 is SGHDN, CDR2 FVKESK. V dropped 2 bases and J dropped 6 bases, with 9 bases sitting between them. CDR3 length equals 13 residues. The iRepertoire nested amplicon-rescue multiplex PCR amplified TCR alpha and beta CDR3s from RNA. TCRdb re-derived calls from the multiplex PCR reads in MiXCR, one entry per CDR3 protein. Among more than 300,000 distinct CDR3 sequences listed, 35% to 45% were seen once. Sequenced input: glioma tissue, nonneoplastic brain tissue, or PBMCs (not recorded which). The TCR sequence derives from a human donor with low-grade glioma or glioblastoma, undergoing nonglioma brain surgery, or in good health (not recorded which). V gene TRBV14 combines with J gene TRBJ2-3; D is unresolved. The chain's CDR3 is CASSQIAVDTQYF. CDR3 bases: TGTGCCAGCAGCCAAATCGCGGTGGATACGCAGTATTTT.